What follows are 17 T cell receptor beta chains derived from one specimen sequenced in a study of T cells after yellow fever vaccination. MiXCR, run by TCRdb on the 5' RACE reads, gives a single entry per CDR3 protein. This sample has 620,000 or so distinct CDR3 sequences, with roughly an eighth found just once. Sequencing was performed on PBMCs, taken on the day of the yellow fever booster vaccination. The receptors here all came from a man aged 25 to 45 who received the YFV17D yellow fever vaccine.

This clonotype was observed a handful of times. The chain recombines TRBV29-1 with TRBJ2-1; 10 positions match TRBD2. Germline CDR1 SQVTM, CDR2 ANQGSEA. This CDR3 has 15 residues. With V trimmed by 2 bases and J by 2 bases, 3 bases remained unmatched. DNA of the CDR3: TGCAGCGTTGAATACCTAGCGGGAGCCTACAATGAGCAGTTCTTC. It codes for CSVEYLAGAYNEQFF.

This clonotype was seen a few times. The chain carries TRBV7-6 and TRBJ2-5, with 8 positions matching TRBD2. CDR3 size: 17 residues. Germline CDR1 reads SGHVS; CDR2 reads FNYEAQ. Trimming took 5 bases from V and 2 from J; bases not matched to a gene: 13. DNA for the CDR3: TGTGCCAGCAGCCTGGGACTAGTAGGGGGAGGACAAGAGACCCAGTACTTC. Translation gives CASSLGLVGGGQETQYF.

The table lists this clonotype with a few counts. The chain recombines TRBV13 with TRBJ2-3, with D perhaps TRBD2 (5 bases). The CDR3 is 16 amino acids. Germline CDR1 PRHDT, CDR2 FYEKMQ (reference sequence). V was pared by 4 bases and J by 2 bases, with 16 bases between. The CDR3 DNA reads TGTGCCAGCAGCTCGCAAGGCGGGTCTATCACAGATACGCAGTATTTT. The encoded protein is CASSSQGGSITDTQYF.

The CDR3 loop reads CASSLSRADGYTF. The CDR3 DNA is TGTGCCAGCAGTTTATCCAGGGCAGATGGCTACACCTTC. The chain links TRBV28 to TRBJ1-2; TRBD1 might be the D (5 bases). Germline loops: CDR1 MDHEN, CDR2 SYDVKM. There are 13 residues in the CDR3. V was clipped by 1 base and J by 6 bases, with 9 bases between them.

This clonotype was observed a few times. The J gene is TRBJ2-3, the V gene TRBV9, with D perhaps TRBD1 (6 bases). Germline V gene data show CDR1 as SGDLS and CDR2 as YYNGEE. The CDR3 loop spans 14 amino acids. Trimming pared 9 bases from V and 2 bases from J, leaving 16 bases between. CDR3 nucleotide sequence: TGTGCCACCTCAAAACAGGGCACCACAGATACGCAGTATTTT. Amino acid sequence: CATSKQGTTDTQYF.

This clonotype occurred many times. The CDR3 DNA reads as TGCGCCAGCAGCTTGGGAGACAGGGGGGGCGTGTACTTC. Its translation is CASSLGDRGGVYF. The chain couples TRBV5-1 to TRBJ2-7; 9 positions agree with TRBD1. With 0 bases clipped from V and 12 bases from J, the junction kept 7 bases outside the gene matches. The germline V gene has CDR1 SGHRS and CDR2 YFSETQ. This CDR3 has 13 residues.

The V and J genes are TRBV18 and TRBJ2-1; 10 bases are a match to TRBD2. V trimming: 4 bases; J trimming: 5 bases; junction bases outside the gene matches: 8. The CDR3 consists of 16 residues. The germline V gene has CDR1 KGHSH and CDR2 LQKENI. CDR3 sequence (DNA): TGTGCCAGCTCACAACCGGGACTAGCGCGACACAATGAGCAGTTCTTC. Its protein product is CASSQPGLARHNEQFF.

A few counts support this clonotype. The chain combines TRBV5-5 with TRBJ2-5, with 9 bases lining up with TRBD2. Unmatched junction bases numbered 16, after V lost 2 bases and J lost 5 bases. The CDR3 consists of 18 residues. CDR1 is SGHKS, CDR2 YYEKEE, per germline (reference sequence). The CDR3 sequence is CASSLTILGGRAGETQYF. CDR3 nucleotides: TGTGCCAGCAGCTTAACCATATTGGGCGGGAGGGCCGGGGAGACCCAGTACTTC. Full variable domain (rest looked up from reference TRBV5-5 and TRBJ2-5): DAGVTQSPTHLIKTRGQQVTLRCSPISGHKSVSWYQQVLGQGPQFIFQYYEKEERGRGNFPDRFSARQFPNYSSELNVNALLLGDSALYLCASSLTILGGRAGETQYFGPGTRLLVL.

CDR3 bases: TGTGCCAGCATCCCCGGACAGGGTAAAACAGGCACTGAAGCTTTCTTT. Translated, it gives CASIPGQGKTGTEAFF. V gene TRBV7-2 combines with J gene TRBJ1-1; 8 bases map to TRBD1. V gave up 7 bases and J gave up 4 bases; unmatched junction bases: 14. Germline V lookup: CDR1 SGHTA, CDR2 FQGNSA. The CDR3 spans 16 residues.

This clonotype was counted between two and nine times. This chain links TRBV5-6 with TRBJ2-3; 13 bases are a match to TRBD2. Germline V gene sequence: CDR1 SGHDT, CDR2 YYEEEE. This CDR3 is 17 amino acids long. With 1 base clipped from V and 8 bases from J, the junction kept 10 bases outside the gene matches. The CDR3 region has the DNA TGTGCCAGCAGCTTGAAACTAGCGGGAGGGCCTTTGGCTACGCAGTATTTT. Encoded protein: CASSLKLAGGPLATQYF.

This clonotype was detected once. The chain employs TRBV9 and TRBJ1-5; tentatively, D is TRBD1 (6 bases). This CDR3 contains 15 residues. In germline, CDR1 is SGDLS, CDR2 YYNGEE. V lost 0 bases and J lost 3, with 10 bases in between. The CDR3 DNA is TGTGCCAGCAGCGTAGAGGGGGACCTCAATCAGCCCCAGCATTTT. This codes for CASSVEGDLNQPQHF.

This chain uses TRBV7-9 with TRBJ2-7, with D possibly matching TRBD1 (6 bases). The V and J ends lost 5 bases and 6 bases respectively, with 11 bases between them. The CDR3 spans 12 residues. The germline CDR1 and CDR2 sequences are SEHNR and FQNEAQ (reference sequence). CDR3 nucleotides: TGTGCCAGCAGCGCCCAGGGGCTCGAGCAGTACTTC. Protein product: CASSAQGLEQYF.

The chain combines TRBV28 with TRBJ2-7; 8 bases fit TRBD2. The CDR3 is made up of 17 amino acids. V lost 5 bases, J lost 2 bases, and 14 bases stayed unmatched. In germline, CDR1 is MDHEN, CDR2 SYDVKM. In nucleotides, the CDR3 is TGTGCCAGCAGTCCACCCATACCTGGACTAGCCCCCTACGAGCAGTACTTC. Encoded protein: CASSPPIPGLAPYEQYF.

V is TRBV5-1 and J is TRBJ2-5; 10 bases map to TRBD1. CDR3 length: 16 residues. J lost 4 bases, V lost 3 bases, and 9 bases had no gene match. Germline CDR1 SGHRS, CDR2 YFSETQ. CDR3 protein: CASSSGTGVGGETQYF. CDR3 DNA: TGCGCCAGCAGCTCTGGGACAGGGGTCGGGGGAGAGACCCAGTACTTC.

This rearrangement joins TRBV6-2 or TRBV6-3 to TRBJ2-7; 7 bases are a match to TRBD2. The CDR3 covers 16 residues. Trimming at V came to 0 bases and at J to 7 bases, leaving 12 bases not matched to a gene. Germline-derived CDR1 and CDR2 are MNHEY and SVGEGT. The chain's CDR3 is CASSYSPRGGSGEQYF. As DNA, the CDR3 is TGTGCCAGCAGTTACTCCCCGCGTGGCGGGAGCGGTGAGCAGTACTTC.

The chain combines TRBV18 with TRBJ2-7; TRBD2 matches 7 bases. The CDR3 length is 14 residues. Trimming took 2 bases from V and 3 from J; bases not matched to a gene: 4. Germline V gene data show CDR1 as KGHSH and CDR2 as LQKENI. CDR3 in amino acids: CASSPGTTLYEQYF. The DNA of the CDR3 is TGTGCCAGCTCACCAGGGACTACCCTCTACGAGCAGTACTTC.

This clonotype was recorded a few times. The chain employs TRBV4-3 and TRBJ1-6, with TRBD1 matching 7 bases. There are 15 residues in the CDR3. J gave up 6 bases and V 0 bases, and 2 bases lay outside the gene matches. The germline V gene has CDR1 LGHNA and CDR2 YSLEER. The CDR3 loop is CASSQDRDSNSPLHF. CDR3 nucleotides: TGCGCCAGCAGCCAAGATAGGGACAGTAATTCACCCCTCCACTTT.